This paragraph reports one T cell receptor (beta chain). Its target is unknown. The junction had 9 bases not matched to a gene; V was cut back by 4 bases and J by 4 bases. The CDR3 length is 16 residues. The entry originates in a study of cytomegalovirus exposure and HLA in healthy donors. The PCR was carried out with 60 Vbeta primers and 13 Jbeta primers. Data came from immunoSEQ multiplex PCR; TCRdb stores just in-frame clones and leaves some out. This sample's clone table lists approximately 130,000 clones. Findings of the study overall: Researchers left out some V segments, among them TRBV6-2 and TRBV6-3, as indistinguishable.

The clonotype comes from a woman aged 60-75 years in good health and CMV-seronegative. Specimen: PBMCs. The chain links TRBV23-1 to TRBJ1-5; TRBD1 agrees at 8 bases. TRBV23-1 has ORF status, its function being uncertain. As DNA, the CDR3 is TGCGCCAGCAGTCCCCCGGGACAGGACGAGAATCAGCCCCAGCATTTT. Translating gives CASSPPGQDENQPQHF.